The 23 T cell receptor beta chains given below trace back to one sample, sequenced in a study of T cells after yellow fever vaccination. TCRdb reanalysed the 5' RACE reads using MiXCR and keeps one entry per CDR3 protein. The data show under 40,000 distinct CDR3 sequences, 6.5% to 8% seen once. Material: PBMCs, either bulk or a sorted T-cell subset (CD4+, CD8+, memory, or dextramer-sorted; not recorded which), obtained on the day of the first yellow fever vaccination. These receptors were taken from a man younger than 30 who received the YFV17D yellow fever vaccine.

This clonotype was detected a few times. V usage is TRBV7-3 and J usage is TRBJ2-7; TRBD1 matches at 8 bases. Germline CDR1 is SGHTA and CDR2 is FQGTGA. The CDR3 consists of 13 residues. J gave up 5 bases and V 8 bases, and 8 bases lay outside the gene matches. The CDR3 protein is CASGLDRDDEQYV. The CDR3, as DNA: TGTGCCAGCGGACTGGACAGGGACGACGAGCAGTACGTC.

This clonotype was detected ten times or more. The V call is TRBV28, the J call TRBJ1-2; D gene ambiguous. Trimming pared 3 bases from V and 8 bases from J, leaving 10 bases between. Germline V gene data show CDR1 as MDHEN and CDR2 as SYDVKM. This CDR3 is 12 amino acids long. The CDR3 DNA follows: TGTGCCAGCAGTTTTGGGGTAGACGGCTACACCTTC. Its translation is CASSFGVDGYTF.

This clonotype was seen more than once but under ten times. The genes are TRBV30 and TRBJ1-6; D gene unclear. V was trimmed by 4 bases and J by 8 bases, leaving 15 bases between them. CDR3 size: 14 residues. In germline, CDR1 is GTSNPN, CDR2 SVGIG (reference sequence). DNA for the CDR3: TGTGCCTGGAATGTCTGGGGTGAGGATTCACCCCTCCACTTT. Protein product: CAWNVWGEDSPLHF.

This clonotype has just a few counts. The chain carries TRBV14 and TRBJ2-1, with 11 bases that match TRBD2. The J segment lost 8 bases and the V segment lost 6 bases, leaving 9 bases of the junction unmatched. The germline V gene has CDR1 SGHDN and CDR2 FVKESK. This CDR3 region has 15 residues. For the CDR3, the DNA is TGTGCCAGCAGAATAGCGGGGGGGGAATCCCATGAGCAGTTCTTC. It is translated as CASRIAGGESHEQFF.

This clonotype qualifies as medium-sized. V and J are TRBV7-2 and TRBJ2-7; 7 bases align to TRBD2. Germline CDR1 reads SGHTA; CDR2 reads FQGNSA. The V gene end was trimmed by 4 bases and the J gene end by 4 bases; junction bases not matched to a gene: 10. This CDR3 region has 15 residues. The CDR3 bases are TGTGCCAGCAGCTACGAGGGCGGGGGAAATTACGAGCAGTACTTC. Residues: CASSYEGGGNYEQYF. Filled out from reference TRBV7-2 and TRBJ2-7, the complete variable domain reads GAGVSQSPSNKVTEKGKDVELRCDPISGHTALYWYRQSLGQGLEFLIYFQGNSAPDKSGLPSDRFSAERTGGSVSTLTIQRTQQEDSAVYLCASSYEGGGNYEQYFGPGTRLTVT.

This clonotype showed up many times. This chain uses TRBV11-2 with TRBJ2-5; 8 positions agree with TRBD2. The CDR3 is made up of 16 amino acids. V shed 5 bases and J 5 bases; nucleotides not matched to a gene: 13. CDR1 is SGHAT and CDR2 is FQNNGV in the germline V gene. The CDR3 nucleotides are TGTGCCAGCAGCCCAGGACTAGCTCAAAGGGAGGAGACCCAGTACTTC. Protein sequence: CASSPGLAQREETQYF.

Many counts were recorded for this clonotype. The chain couples TRBV18 to TRBJ1-6; D possibly corresponds to TRBD1 (5 bases). CDR1 and CDR2 from the germline V gene are KGHSH and LQKENI. Trimming took off 4 bases at V and 7 bases at J, with 14 bases between the two ends. This CDR3 has 15 amino acids. CDR3 sequence: CASSLTRVENSPLHF. The DNA of the CDR3 is TGTGCCAGCTCACTGACCAGGGTGGAGAATTCACCCCTCCACTTT.

This clonotype was seen a few times. The chain employs TRBV30 and TRBJ1-2; 8 bases match TRBD1. This CDR3 spans 13 amino acids. Unmatched junction bases numbered 8, after V lost 4 bases and J lost 7 bases. From germline, CDR1 is GTSNPN and CDR2 SVGIG (reference sequence). CDR3 region: CAWKRDRPGGYTF. The DNA of the CDR3 is TGTGCCTGGAAAAGGGACAGGCCAGGTGGCTACACCTTC.

This clonotype was observed at least ten times. This chain joins TRBV18 and TRBJ2-7; 7 positions agree with TRBD1. Trimming cost V 3 bases and J 3 bases; bases outside gene matches: 2. Germline CDR1 reads KGHSH; CDR2 reads LQKENI. The CDR3 has 13 amino acids. This chain's CDR3 is CASSPGTDYEQYF. CDR3 sequence (DNA): TGTGCCAGCTCACCCGGGACAGACTACGAGCAGTACTTC.

The table lists this clonotype with many counts. The chain joins TRBV2 to TRBJ1-1; D gene ambiguous. CDR3 length: 20 amino acids. V lost 1 base and J lost 1, with 25 bases in between. In germline, CDR1 is SNHLY, CDR2 FYNNEI. Here the CDR3 reads CASSEGATRSRRLGNTEAFF. The DNA of the CDR3 is TGTGCCAGCAGTGAAGGTGCCACGAGGTCGAGGAGGCTTGGGAACACTGAAGCTTTCTTT. Combining the CDR3 with reference TRBV2 and TRBJ1-1 gives the whole variable domain EPEVTQTPSHQVTQMGQEVILRCVPISNHLYFYWYRQILGQKVEFLVSFYNNEISEKSEIFDDQFSVERPDGSNFTLKIRSTKLEDSAMYFCASSEGATRSRRLGNTEAFFGQGTRLTVV.

The chain combines TRBV20-1 with TRBJ2-1; the D gene is possibly TRBD1 (6 bases). Trimming took off 2 bases at V and 4 bases at J, with 15 bases between the two ends. The CDR3 totals 15 residues. From germline, CDR1 is DFQATT and CDR2 SNEGSKA (reference sequence). The CDR3 sequence: CSARLQGLRYNEQFF. The DNA of the CDR3 is TGCAGTGCTAGATTGCAGGGGCTACGGTACAATGAGCAGTTCTTC.

This clonotype appeared many times. The gene calls are TRBV5-6 and TRBJ2-2; maybe TRBD2 (6 bases). V lost 4 bases, J lost 1 base, and 23 bases lay in between. The V gene's germline CDR1 is SGHDT and CDR2 YYEEEE. The CDR3 totals 19 residues. CDR3 residues: CASSLCGALPGGNTGELFF. The CDR3 coding sequence is TGTGCCAGCAGCCTTTGCGGTGCGCTTCCCGGGGGGAACACCGGGGAGCTGTTTTTT.

This clonotype was observed many times. The genes are TRBV3-1 and TRBJ2-3; perhaps TRBD2 as D (7 bases). CDR1 and CDR2 from the germline V gene are LGHDT and YNNKEL (reference sequence). Trimming pared 4 bases from V and 4 bases from J, leaving 12 bases between. This CDR3 comprises 14 residues. The CDR3 is CASSPGGQADTQYF. The DNA for the CDR3 is TGTGCCAGCAGCCCCGGGGGGCAGGCAGATACGCAGTATTTT.

As regards this clonotype: This may stem from a read error, because a much larger clone lies one nucleotide away. The CDR3 coding sequence is TGTGCCAGCAGCTTAGCACAGGGGAGGACTGAAGCTTTCTTT. Encoded protein: CASSLAQGRTEAFF. The J gene is TRBJ1-1, the V gene TRBV11-1; 7 bases agree with TRBD1. Germline CDR1 SGHAT, CDR2 FQDESV (reference sequence). J gave up 5 bases and V 0 bases, and 3 bases lay outside the gene matches. The CDR3 spans 14 residues.

This clonotype has a count of ten or more. This chain connects TRBV20-1 to TRBJ2-6, with 8 bases fitting TRBD1. V shed 3 bases, J shed 2 bases, and the junction held 12 bases outside the gene matches. The CDR3 is 18 residues long. Germline values: CDR1 DFQATT, CDR2 SNEGSKA (reference sequence). CDR3 loop: CSASTGAGGVTGANVLTF. The DNA for the CDR3 is TGCAGTGCTAGTACCGGGGCAGGGGGCGTCACTGGGGCCAACGTCCTGACTTTC.

This clonotype came up many times. The genes are TRBV3-1 and TRBJ2-7; D possibly corresponds to TRBD2 (7 bases). In germline, CDR1 is LGHDT, CDR2 YNNKEL (reference sequence). The CDR3 loop spans 14 amino acids. Trimming pared 1 base from V and 2 bases from J, leaving 9 bases between. This chain's CDR3 is CASSQAGGAYEQYF. The CDR3 region has the DNA TGTGCCAGCAGCCAAGCGGGGGGCGCCTACGAGCAGTACTTC.

Many counts were recorded for this clonotype. The chain couples TRBV7-2 to TRBJ2-5; weak D call: TRBD2 (5 bases). From germline, CDR1 is SGHTA and CDR2 FQGNSA. The CDR3 loop spans 14 amino acids. V lost 3 bases and J lost 5, with 13 bases in between. The CDR3 is CASSLRPSRETQYF. The CDR3 DNA reads as TGTGCCAGCAGCTTGAGGCCTAGCCGGGAGACCCAGTACTTC.

This clonotype was detected many times. This sequence joins TRBV5-1 and TRBJ2-5; D is ambiguous. V lost 4 bases and J 5 bases, leaving 15 bases between the germline ends. CDR1 SGHRS and CDR2 YFSETQ come from the germline V gene. This CDR3 contains 14 residues. The CDR3: CASSLRALLETQYF. CDR3 nucleotides: TGCGCCAGCAGCCTCCGGGCCTTGCTGGAGACCCAGTACTTC.

Ten or more counts support this clonotype. The rearrangement links TRBV5-1 to TRBJ1-4, with D unresolved. CDR3 length: 14 amino acids. From germline, CDR1 is SGHRS and CDR2 YFSETQ. Trimming removed 7 bases at V and 4 bases at J, with 14 bases between. The DNA of the CDR3 is TGCGCCAGCGGTGAGGGCCTCGGTAATGAAAAACTGTTTTTT. Translation: CASGEGLGNEKLFF.

The CDR3 coding sequence is TGTGCCAGCAGCTTAATTGCAGGCTTCGATACTGAAGCTTTCTTT. Its translation: CASSLIAGFDTEAFF. The V gene is TRBV7-2, the J gene TRBJ1-1; D ambiguous. Germline V gene lookup returns CDR1 SGHTA and CDR2 FQGNSA. V was cut by 2 bases and J by 5 bases, with 15 bases left in between. The CDR3 spans 15 residues.

The rearrangement joins TRBV7-8 to TRBJ1-5; D unresolved. The CDR3 consists of 14 residues. Trimming left V 5 bases short and J 4 bases short, with 12 bases between. CDR1 and CDR2 (germline): SGHVS, FQNEAQ. Here the CDR3 DNA reads TGTGCCAGCAGCACCCGGGCCTCTAATCAGCCCCAGCATTTT. Protein product: CASSTRASNQPQHF.

This clonotype has just a few counts. This chain joins TRBV7-8 and TRBJ1-1; D call uncertain. Germline V lookup: CDR1 SGHVS, CDR2 FQNEAQ. Trimming removed 5 bases from V and 4 bases from J, with 11 bases in between. This CDR3 is 13 amino acids long. This CDR3 is CASSVDLSTEAFF. In DNA, the CDR3 is TGTGCCAGCAGCGTAGACCTGAGCACTGAAGCTTTCTTT.

At least ten counts were recorded for this clonotype. The chain combines TRBV3-1 with TRBJ2-7, with 8 bases aligning to TRBD1. Germline CDR1 and CDR2: LGHDT and YNNKEL (reference sequence). The CDR3 extends over 15 amino acids. V trimming: 5 bases; J trimming: 1 base; junction bases outside the gene matches: 7. Written as DNA, the CDR3 is TGTGCCAGCAGCTGGACAGGGCTTTTTTCCTACGAGCAGTACGTC. Its translation is CASSWTGLFSYEQYV.